Shown below are 18 T cell receptor beta chains from a single sample sequenced in a study of CD8 T cells in ankylosing spondylitis. These receptors have no identified antigens. TCRdb re-analysed the 5' RACE reads in MiXCR, keeping a single row per CDR3 protein. The repertoire holds hundreds of thousands of distinct CDR3 sequences, with 9.5% to 15% as singletons. Study results and caveats: Apparently characteristic of ankylosing spondylitis blood was a TCR beta motif (eight highly homologous variants).

The sample comprised blood, either unsorted or a sorted T cell fraction (not recorded which). These receptors were taken from a male donor with ankylosing spondylitis.

This clonotype was observed a few times. The chain has TRBV3-1 and TRBJ2-5; unclear D gene. V lost 1 base, J lost 1 base, and 10 bases lay in between. This CDR3 has 15 amino acids. CDR1 is LGHDT and CDR2 is YNNKEL in the germline V gene (reference sequence). The CDR3: CASSQVRLIQETQYF. DNA of the CDR3: TGTGCCAGCAGCCAAGTGAGGTTAATCCAAGAGACCCAGTACTTC.

The V gene is TRBV27, the J gene TRBJ2-4; 7 bases are a match to TRBD1. The CDR3 is made up of 14 amino acids. Germline assignment: CDR1 MNHEY and CDR2 SMNVEV (reference sequence). V shed 5 bases and J 9 bases; nucleotides not matched to a gene: 10. As DNA, the CDR3 is TGTGCCAGCAGTCCAGGACAGGTTGGACGCATTCAGTACTTC. This sequence encodes CASSPGQVGRIQYF.

The chain links TRBV12-5 to TRBJ2-2; TRBD1 agrees at 11 bases. The CDR3 is made up of 16 amino acids. CDR1 and CDR2 from the germline V gene are LGHNT and FRNRAP. The J segment lost 8 bases and the V segment lost 8 bases, leaving 13 bases of the junction unmatched. The CDR3 DNA follows: TGTGCTAGTATGGGGAGGAGGACAGGGGGCCTGGGGGAGCTGTTTTTT. It specifies CASMGRRTGGLGELFF.

The V call is TRBV20-1, the J call TRBJ2-3, with 10 bases that match TRBD2. The V segment lost 1 base and the J segment 6 bases; nucleotides outside the gene matches: 10. The germline CDR1 and CDR2 sequences are DFQATT and SNEGSKA (reference sequence). This CDR3 contains 16 residues. In nucleotides, the CDR3 is TGCAGTGCTAGAGTTGGCCTAGCGGGAGCGGGGGATACGCAGTATTTT. As protein: CSARVGLAGAGDTQYF.

This clonotype was seen only a few times. This chain connects TRBV19 to TRBJ2-1; D perhaps matches TRBD2 (6 bases). V lost 7 bases and J lost 7, with 14 bases in between. The CDR3 spans 13 residues. Germline V gene lookup returns CDR1 LNHDA and CDR2 SQIVND (reference sequence). The CDR3 DNA reads TGTGCCAGTAAAGGTAGCGGAGGTAATGAGCAGTTCTTC. Protein: CASKGSGGNEQFF.

This CDR3 is CASSFLAASGNNEQFF. CDR3 DNA: TGTGCCAGCAGTTTTCTTGCGGCTAGCGGGAATAATGAGCAGTTCTTC. The chain couples TRBV27 to TRBJ2-1; 9 bases map to TRBD2. The CDR3 totals 16 residues. V trimming: 3 bases; J trimming: 7 bases; junction bases outside the gene matches: 10. In germline, CDR1 is MNHEY, CDR2 SMNVEV (reference sequence).

The chain links TRBV2 to TRBJ2-6; D is unclear. Trimming took off 6 bases at V and 2 bases at J, with 5 bases between the two ends. Per germline, CDR1 SNHLY and CDR2 FYNNEI. This CDR3 is 13 amino acids long. CDR3 coding DNA: TGTGCCAGCAGGGAGACTGGGGCCAACGTCCTGACTTTC. It yields the protein CASRETGANVLTF.

In this sample, this clonotype turned up a few times. The chain uses TRBV3-1 and TRBJ2-3, with TRBD1 matching 7 bases. Looked up from germline, CDR1 is LGHDT and CDR2 is YNNKEL (reference sequence). The length of the CDR3 is 16 residues. The J segment lost 2 bases and the V segment lost 1 base, leaving 6 bases of the junction unmatched. CDR3 sequence reads: CASSQGTGKYTDTQYF. The CDR3 region has the DNA TGTGCCAGCAGCCAAGGGACAGGCAAATACACAGATACGCAGTATTTT.

This clonotype was seen only a few times. This chain connects TRBV4-1 to TRBJ2-5; tentatively, D is TRBD1 (7 bases). Germline lookup yields CDR1 MGHRA and CDR2 YSYEKL. The CDR3 has 16 amino acids. Trimming shortened V by 4 bases and J by 2 bases, and 17 bases separated the two germline ends. The CDR3 nucleotides are TGCGCCAGCAGCCGCGCTCCAGGGGGGACTCAAGAGACCCAGTACTTC. The encoded protein is CASSRAPGGTQETQYF.

This clonotype turned up a few times. The V gene is TRBV12-3 or TRBV12-4, the J gene TRBJ1-1; 9 bases align to TRBD1. Trimming took 5 bases from V and 6 from J; bases not matched to a gene: 4. The CDR3 sequence is 13 residues long. The CDR3: CASSHRTGAEAFF. CDR3 nucleotide sequence: TGTGCCAGCAGTCACCGGACAGGGGCTGAAGCTTTCTTT.

The chain employs TRBV7-9 and TRBJ2-1, with D perhaps matching TRBD2 (5 bases). V lost 3 bases and J lost 6, with 15 bases in between. The germline V gene encodes CDR1 SEHNR and CDR2 FQNEAQ (reference sequence). The CDR3 totals 15 residues. This CDR3 reads CASSFAQWAGNEQFF. The DNA of the CDR3 is TGTGCCAGCAGCTTTGCACAGTGGGCGGGCAATGAGCAGTTCTTC. The entire variable domain, with the rest obtained from reference TRBV7-9 and TRBJ2-1, is as follows: DTGVSQNPRHKITKRGQNVTFRCDPISEHNRLYWYRQTLGQGPEFLTYFQNEAQLEKSRLLSDRFSAERPKGSFSTLEIQRTEQGDSAMYLCASSFAQWAGNEQFFGPGTRLTVL.

The table lists this clonotype with many counts. The J gene is TRBJ2-5, the V gene TRBV25-1; TRBD2 matches at 8 bases. CDR3 size: 13 residues. Germline lookup yields CDR1 MGHDK and CDR2 SYGVNS. With 5 bases clipped from V and 5 bases from J, the junction kept 4 bases outside the gene matches. CDR3 in amino acids: CASSPGGVETQYF. For the CDR3, the DNA is TGTGCCAGCAGTCCCGGGGGGGTTGAGACCCAGTACTTC.

This clonotype was found a few times. The chain is built from TRBV11-1 and TRBJ1-5, with a tentative D call TRBD1 (5 bases). V lost 3 bases and J 2 bases, leaving 20 bases between the germline ends. The length of the CDR3 is 18 residues. Germline V gene lookup returns CDR1 SGHAT and CDR2 FQDESV (reference sequence). The CDR3 loop reads CASSFGRDPLFGNQPQHF. CDR3 DNA sequence: TGTGCCAGCAGCTTTGGCAGGGATCCCTTATTTGGCAATCAGCCCCAGCATTTT.

The V and J genes are TRBV3-1 and TRBJ2-1; TRBD2 matches at 11 bases. The CDR3 has 16 amino acids. Germline assignment: CDR1 LGHDT and CDR2 YNNKEL (reference sequence). The trim removed 6 bases at V and 9 bases at J, leaving 13 bases unmatched. This chain's CDR3 is CASSLTGTSGRGEQFF. In nucleotides, the CDR3 is TGTGCCAGCAGTCTGACCGGGACTAGCGGACGGGGTGAGCAGTTCTTC.

This clonotype was seen only a few times. The chain employs TRBV7-9 and TRBJ2-5; 7 nucleotides align to TRBD1. The CDR3 consists of 15 residues. With V trimmed by 3 bases and J by 3 bases, 7 bases remained unmatched. The germline gives CDR1 SEHNR, CDR2 FQNEAQ (reference sequence). In DNA, the CDR3 is TGTGCCAGCAGCTTCTCGGGGACAGAGAAAGAGACCCAGTACTTC. This codes for CASSFSGTEKETQYF. The complete variable domain, with remaining parts taken from reference TRBV7-9 and TRBJ2-5, reads DTGVSQNPRHKITKRGQNVTFRCDPISEHNRLYWYRQTLGQGPEFLTYFQNEAQLEKSRLLSDRFSAERPKGSFSTLEIQRTEQGDSAMYLCASSFSGTEKETQYFGPGTRLLVL.

J is TRBJ2-3 and V is TRBV5-1; the D is unclear. V lost 3 bases, J lost 3 bases, and 11 bases lay in between. The CDR3 sequence is 14 residues long. Per the germline V gene, CDR1 is SGHRS and CDR2 is YFSETQ. As DNA, the CDR3 is TGCGCCAGCAGCTCAGGTGAGAGGACAGATACGCAGTATTTT. Translation: CASSSGERTDTQYF.

V and J are TRBV20-1 and TRBJ1-1, with D uncertain. V lost 3 bases and J lost 3, with 11 bases in between. The CDR3 spans 13 residues. Germline CDR1 and CDR2: DFQATT and SNEGSKA (reference sequence). For the CDR3, the DNA is TGCAGTGCTAGGAGGCGCGTGGACACTGAAGCTTTCTTT. Translated, it gives CSARRRVDTEAFF.

The table lists this clonotype with many counts. J is TRBJ2-5 and V is TRBV12-3 or TRBV12-4, with 9 bases lining up with TRBD1. The V segment lost 3 bases and the J segment 1 base; nucleotides outside the gene matches: 6. The CDR3 spans 16 residues. The CDR3 DNA follows: TGTGCCAGCAGTTTTCGGACAGGGGTTTTCCAAGAGACCCAGTACTTC. It codes for CASSFRTGVFQETQYF.